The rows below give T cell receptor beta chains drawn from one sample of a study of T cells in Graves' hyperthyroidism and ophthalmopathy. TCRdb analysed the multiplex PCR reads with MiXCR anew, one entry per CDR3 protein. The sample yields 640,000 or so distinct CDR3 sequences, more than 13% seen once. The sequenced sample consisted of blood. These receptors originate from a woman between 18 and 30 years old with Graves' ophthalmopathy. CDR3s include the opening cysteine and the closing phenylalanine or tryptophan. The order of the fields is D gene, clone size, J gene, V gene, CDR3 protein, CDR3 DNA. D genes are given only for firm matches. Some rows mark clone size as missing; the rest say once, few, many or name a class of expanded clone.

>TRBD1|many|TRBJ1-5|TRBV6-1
CASRQGKTQHF
TGTGCCAGCAGACAGGGGAAGACCCAGCATTTT
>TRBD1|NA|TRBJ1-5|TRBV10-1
CASSEYVRGRGNQPQHF
TGCGCCAGCAGTGAGTACGTCAGGGGGCGGGGCAATCAGCCCCAGCATTTT
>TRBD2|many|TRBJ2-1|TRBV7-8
CASSFPSGRTSSYNEQFF
TGTGCCAGCAGCTTTCCTAGCGGGAGAACCTCTTCCTACAATGAGCAGTTCTTC
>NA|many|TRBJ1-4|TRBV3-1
CASSQEVGRGGEKLFF
TGTGCCAGCAGCCAAGAAGTCGGAAGGGGCGGCGAAAAACTGTTTTTT
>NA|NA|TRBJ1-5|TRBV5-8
CASSLEVIQPQHF
TGTGCCAGCAGCTTGGAAGTTATCCAGCCCCAGCATTTT
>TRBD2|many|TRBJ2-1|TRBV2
CASRFFSGRANEQFF
TGTGCCAGCAGATTTTTTAGCGGGAGGGCCAATGAGCAGTTCTTC
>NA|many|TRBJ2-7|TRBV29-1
CSVDVSSSYEQYF
TGCAGCGTTGACGTCTCAAGCTCCTACGAGCAGTACTTC
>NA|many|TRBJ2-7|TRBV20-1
CSATIQGTYEQYF
TGCAGTGCTACTATTCAGGGTACCTACGAGCAGTACTTC
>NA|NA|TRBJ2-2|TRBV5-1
CASSWGPGELFF
TGCGCCAGCAGCTGGGGGCCCGGGGAGCTGTTTTTT
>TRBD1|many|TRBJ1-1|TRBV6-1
CASSAGQGSTEAFF
TGTGCCAGCAGTGCGGGACAGGGAAGCACTGAAGCTTTCTTT
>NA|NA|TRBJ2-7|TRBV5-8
CASSLRGGLKYEQYF
TGTGCCAGCAGCTTAAGGGGGGGGCTGAAATACGAGCAGTACTTC